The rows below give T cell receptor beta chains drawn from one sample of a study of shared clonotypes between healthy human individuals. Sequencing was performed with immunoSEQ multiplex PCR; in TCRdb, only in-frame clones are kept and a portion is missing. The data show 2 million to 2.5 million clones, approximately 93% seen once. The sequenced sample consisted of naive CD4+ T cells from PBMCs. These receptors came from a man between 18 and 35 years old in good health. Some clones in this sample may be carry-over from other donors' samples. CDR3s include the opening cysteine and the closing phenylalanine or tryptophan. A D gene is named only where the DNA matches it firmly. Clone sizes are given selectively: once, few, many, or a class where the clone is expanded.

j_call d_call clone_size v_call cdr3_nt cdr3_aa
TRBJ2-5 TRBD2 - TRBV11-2 TGTGCCAGCAGCTATCGGACTAGCGGGACGGAGACCCAGTACTTC CASSYRTSGTETQYF
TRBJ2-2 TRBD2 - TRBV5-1 TGCGCCAGCAGTTCAGCGGGAGGGAGCACCGGGGAGCTGTTTTTT CASSSAGGSTGELFF
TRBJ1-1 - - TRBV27 TGTGCCAGCTGGACAGTTGACACTGAAGCTTTCTTT CASWTVDTEAFF
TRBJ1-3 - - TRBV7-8 TGTGCCAGCAGCCTCGCCCGCGACAGCCGTGGAAACACCATATATTTT CASSLARDSRGNTIYF
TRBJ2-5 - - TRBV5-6 TGTGCCAGCAGCTTGGTTGTAGAACTAGAGACCCAGTACTTC CASSLVVELETQYF
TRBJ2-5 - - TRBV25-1 TGTGCCAGCAGCAGAGATTGGGCTGCAGACGAGACCCAGTACTTC CASSRDWAADETQYF
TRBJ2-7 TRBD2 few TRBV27 TGTGCCAGCAGCGGAGCGGGAGATCACGAGCAGTACTTC CASSGAGDHEQYF
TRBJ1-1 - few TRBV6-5 TGTGCCAGCCTTGCAAGGGGTAACACTGAAGCTTTCTTT CASLARGNTEAFF
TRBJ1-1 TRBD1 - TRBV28 TGTGCCAGCAGTTCAGGACAGGGCAACACTGAAGCTTTCTTT CASSSGQGNTEAFF
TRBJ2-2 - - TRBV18 TGTGCCAGCTCACCACGGGACCCGAACACCGGGGAGCTGTTTTTT CASSPRDPNTGELFF
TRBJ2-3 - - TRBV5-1 TGCGCCAGCACCCTAAATCCCCCGAGTTTAGCCGGAAACACAGATACGCAGTATTTT CASTLNPPSLAGNTDTQYF
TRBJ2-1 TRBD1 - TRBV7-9 TGTGCCAGCCGGGGACAGGGGGGCTACAATGAGCAGTTCTTC CASRGQGGYNEQFF
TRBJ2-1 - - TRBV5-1 TGCGCCAGCAGCTGGACAGGGAGCGGGAGGATGTCTGAGCAGTTCTTC CASSWTGSGRMSEQFF
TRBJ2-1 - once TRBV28 TGTGCCAGCAGTCCGAGGGGCAGGAGCTCCTACAATGAGCAGTTCTTC CASSPRGRSSYNEQFF
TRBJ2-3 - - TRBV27 TGTGCCAGCAGTTTATATAGGACAGATACGCAGTATTTT CASSLYRTDTQYF
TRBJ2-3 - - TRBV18 TGTGCCAGCTCACCTACAGCGGCAAACACAGATACGCAGTATTTT CASSPTAANTDTQYF
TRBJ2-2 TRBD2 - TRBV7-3 TGTGCCAGCAGCTTAAGCGGGAGGTACACCGGGGAGCTGTTTTTT CASSLSGRYTGELFF
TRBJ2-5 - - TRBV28 TGTGCCAGCAGTTTAAGACCCCAAGAGACCCAGTACTTC CASSLRPQETQYF
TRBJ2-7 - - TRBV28 TGTGCCAGCCACCAAGGTGCATGGGCCGAGCAGTACTTC CASHQGAWAEQYF
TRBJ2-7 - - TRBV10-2 TGCGCCAGCAGTCTGAGGATGGACAGTGAATCCTACGAGCAGTACTTC CASSLRMDSESYEQYF
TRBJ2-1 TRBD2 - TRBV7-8 TGTGCCAGCCGGGCGGGAGGGTCCTACAATGAGCAGTTCTTC CASRAGGSYNEQFF
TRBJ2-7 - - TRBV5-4 TGTGCCAGCAGCCCATTCGGCAGATCCTACGAGCAGTACTTC CASSPFGRSYEQYF
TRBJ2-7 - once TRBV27 TGTGCCAGCAGTTGGATGGTTGGGGTCGTCCACGAGCAGTACTTC CASSWMVGVVHEQYF